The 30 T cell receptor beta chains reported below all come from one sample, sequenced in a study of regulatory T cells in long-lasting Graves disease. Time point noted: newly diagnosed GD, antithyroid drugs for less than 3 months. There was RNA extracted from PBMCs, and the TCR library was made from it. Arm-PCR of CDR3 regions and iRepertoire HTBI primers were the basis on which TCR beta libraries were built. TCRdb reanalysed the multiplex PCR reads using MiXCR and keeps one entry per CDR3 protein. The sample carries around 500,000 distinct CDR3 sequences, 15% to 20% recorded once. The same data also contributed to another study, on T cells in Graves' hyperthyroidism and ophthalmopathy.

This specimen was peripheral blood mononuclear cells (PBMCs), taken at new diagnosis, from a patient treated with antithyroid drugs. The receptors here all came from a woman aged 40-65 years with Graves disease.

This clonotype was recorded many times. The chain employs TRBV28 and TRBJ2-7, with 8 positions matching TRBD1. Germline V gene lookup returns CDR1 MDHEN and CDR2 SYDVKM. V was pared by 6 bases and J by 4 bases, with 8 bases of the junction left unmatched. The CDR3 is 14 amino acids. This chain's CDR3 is CASRQTGEMYEQYF. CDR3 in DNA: TGTGCCAGCAGACAGACAGGGGAGATGTACGAGCAGTACTTC.

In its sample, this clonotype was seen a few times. The CDR3 sequence: CAISESASGGPSTDTQYF. The CDR3 DNA follows: TGTGCCATCAGTGAGTCGGCTAGCGGGGGCCCTAGCACAGATACGCAGTATTTT. The chain is built from TRBV10-3 and TRBJ2-3; 10 bases are a match to TRBD2. CDR3 size: 18 residues. Germline CDR1 is ENHRY and CDR2 is SYGVKD. With V trimmed by 0 bases and J by 0 bases, 6 bases remained unmatched.

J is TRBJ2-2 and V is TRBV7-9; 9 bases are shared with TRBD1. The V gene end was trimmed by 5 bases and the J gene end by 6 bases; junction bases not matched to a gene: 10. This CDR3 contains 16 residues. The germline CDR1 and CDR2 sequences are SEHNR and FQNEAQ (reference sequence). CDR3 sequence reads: CASSGAGTGISGELFF. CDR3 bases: TGTGCCAGCAGCGGCGCCGGGACAGGGATTTCCGGGGAGCTGTTTTTT.

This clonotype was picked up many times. The CDR3 protein is CASSLGFREKLFF. The CDR3 region has the DNA TGTGCCAGCAGCTTAGGGTTTCGCGAAAAACTGTTTTTT. The chain couples TRBV11-2 to TRBJ1-4; D is ambiguous. There are 13 residues in the CDR3. Germline V gene sequence: CDR1 SGHAT, CDR2 FQNNGV. V was cut by 1 base and J by 8 bases, with 8 bases left in between.

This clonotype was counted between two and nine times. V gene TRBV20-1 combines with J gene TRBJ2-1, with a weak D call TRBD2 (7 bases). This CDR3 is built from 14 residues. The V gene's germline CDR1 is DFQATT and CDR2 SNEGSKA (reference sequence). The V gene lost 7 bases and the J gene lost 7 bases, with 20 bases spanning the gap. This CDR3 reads CSVDARRGGNEQFF. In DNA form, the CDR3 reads TGCAGTGTCGACGCTAGGAGGGGGGGAAATGAGCAGTTCTTC.

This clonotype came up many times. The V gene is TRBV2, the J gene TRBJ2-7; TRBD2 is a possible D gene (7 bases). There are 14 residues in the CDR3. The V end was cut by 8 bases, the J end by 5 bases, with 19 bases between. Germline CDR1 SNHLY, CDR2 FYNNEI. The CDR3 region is CASGGRQVDNEQYF. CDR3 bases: TGTGCCAGCGGCGGGAGACAGGTGGATAACGAGCAGTACTTC.

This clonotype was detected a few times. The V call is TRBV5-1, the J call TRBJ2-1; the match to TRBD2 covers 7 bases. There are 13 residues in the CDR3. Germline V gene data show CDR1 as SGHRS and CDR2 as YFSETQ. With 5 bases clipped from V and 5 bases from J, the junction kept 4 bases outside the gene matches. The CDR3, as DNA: TGCGCCAGCAGGAGCGGGGTTGACAATGAGCAGTTCTTC. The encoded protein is CASRSGVDNEQFF.

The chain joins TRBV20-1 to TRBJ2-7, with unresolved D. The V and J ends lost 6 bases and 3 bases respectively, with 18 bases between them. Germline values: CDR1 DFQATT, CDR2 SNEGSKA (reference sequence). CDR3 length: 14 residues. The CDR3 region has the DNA TGCAGTGCCGTGATATCAGGCAGAAACTACGAGCAGTACTTC. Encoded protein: CSAVISGRNYEQYF.

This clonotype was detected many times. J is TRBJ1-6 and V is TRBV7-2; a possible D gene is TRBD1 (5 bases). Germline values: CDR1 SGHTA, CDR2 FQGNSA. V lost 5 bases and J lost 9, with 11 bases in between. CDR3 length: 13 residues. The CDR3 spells CASSAQDSSPLHF. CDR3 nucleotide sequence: TGTGCCAGCAGCGCACAGGACTCTTCACCCCTCCACTTT.

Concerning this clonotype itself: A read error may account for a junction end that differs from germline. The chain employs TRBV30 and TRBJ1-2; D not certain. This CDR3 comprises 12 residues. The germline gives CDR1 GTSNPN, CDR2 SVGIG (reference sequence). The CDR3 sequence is CVWSAGSYGYTF. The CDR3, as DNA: TGTGTCTGGAGTGCGGGCAGCTATGGCTACACCTTC.

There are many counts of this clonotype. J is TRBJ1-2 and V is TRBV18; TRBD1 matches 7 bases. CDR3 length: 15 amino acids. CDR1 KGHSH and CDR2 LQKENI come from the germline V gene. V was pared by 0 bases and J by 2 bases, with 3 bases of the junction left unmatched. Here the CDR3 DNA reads TGTGCCAGCTCACCACCGGGACAGAGCAACTATGGCTACACCTTC. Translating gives CASSPPGQSNYGYTF.

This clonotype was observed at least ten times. The CDR3 DNA reads TGCAGTGCTACCGGAATCGCACTAGCGGGGGGCACAGATACGCAGTATTTT. Its translation is CSATGIALAGGTDTQYF. The chain has TRBV20-1 and TRBJ2-3; 11 nucleotides agree with TRBD2. CDR3 size: 17 residues. Germline CDR1 and CDR2: DFQATT and SNEGSKA (reference sequence). The junction had 10 bases not matched to a gene; V was cut back by 4 bases and J by 1 base.

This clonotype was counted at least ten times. As DNA, the CDR3 is TGCAGTGCTAGAGATGGGCGGGGGACAGGCAATGAGCAGTTCTTC. It codes for CSARDGRGTGNEQFF. J is TRBJ2-1 and V is TRBV20-1, with D possibly TRBD1 on 8 matching bases. The V gene's germline CDR1 is DFQATT and CDR2 SNEGSKA (reference sequence). Trimming shortened V by 0 bases and J by 6 bases, and 15 bases separated the two germline ends. This CDR3 contains 15 residues.

CDR3 sequence (DNA): TGCGCCAGCAGCCCCAGAGTAGACACACCCGTATCACCCCTCCACTTT. Translation: CASSPRVDTPVSPLHF. The chain has TRBV4-1 and TRBJ1-6; unclear D gene. V was pared by 4 bases and J by 10 bases, with 20 bases between. Germline V CDR1 and CDR2: MGHRA, YSYEKL. The CDR3 length is 16 residues.

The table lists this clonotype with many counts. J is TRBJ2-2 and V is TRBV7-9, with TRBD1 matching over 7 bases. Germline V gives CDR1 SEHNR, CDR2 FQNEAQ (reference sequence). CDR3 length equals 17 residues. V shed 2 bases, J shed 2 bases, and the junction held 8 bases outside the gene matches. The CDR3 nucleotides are TGTGCCAGCAGCTTAAACAGGGGAGTCGACAACACCGGGGAGCTGTTTTTT. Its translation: CASSLNRGVDNTGELFF.

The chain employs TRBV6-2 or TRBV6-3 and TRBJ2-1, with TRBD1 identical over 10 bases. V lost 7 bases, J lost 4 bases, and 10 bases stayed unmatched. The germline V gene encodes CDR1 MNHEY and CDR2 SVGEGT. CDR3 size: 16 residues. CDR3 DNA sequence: TGTGCCAGCACCATAAACCGGGACAGGGGATACAATGAGCAGTTCTTC. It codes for CASTINRDRGYNEQFF.

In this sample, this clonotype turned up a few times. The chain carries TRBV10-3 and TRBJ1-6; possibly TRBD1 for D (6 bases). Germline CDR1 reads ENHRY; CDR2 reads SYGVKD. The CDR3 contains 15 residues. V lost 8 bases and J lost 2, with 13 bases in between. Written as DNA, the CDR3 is TGTGCCATCTCAGGGGATAGTCCCTATAATTCACCCCTCCACTTT. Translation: CAISGDSPYNSPLHF.

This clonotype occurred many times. The CDR3 spells CASSRTAIAGELFF. CDR3 nucleotide sequence: TGTGCCAGCAGTCGGACAGCGATAGCGGGGGAACTGTTTTTT. The chain combines TRBV28 with TRBJ1-4; D might be TRBD1 (6 bases). Germline V CDR1 and CDR2: MDHEN, SYDVKM. V gave up 5 bases and J gave up 12 bases, with 19 bases separating them. The CDR3 has 14 residues.

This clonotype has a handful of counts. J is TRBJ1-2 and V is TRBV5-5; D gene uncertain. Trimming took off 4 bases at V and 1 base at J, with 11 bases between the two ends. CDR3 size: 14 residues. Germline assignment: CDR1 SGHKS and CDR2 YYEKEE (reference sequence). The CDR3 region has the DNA TGTGCCAGCAGCCCTCGGATCTTTAACTATGGCTACACCTTC. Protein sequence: CASSPRIFNYGYTF.

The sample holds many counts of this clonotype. The CDR3 DNA reads as TGTGCCAGCAGGCGATCGGGGGGGCGGACAGATACGCAGTATTTT. It encodes CASRRSGGRTDTQYF. The chain is built from TRBV12-3 or TRBV12-4 and TRBJ2-3; 8 bases agree with TRBD2. V lost 6 bases, J lost 3 bases, and 8 bases stayed unmatched. There are 15 residues in the CDR3.

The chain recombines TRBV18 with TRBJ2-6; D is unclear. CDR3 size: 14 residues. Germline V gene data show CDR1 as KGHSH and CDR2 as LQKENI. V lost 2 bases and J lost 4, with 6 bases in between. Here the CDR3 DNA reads TGTGCCAGCTCACCAACGAGAGGGGCCAACGTCCTGACTTTC. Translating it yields CASSPTRGANVLTF.

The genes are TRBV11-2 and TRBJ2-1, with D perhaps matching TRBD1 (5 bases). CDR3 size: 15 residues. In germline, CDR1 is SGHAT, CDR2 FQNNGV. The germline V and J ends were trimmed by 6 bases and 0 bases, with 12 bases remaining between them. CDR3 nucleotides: TGTGCCAGCAGGCCCCCAGGGATCTCCTACAATGAGCAGTTCTTC. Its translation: CASRPPGISYNEQFF.

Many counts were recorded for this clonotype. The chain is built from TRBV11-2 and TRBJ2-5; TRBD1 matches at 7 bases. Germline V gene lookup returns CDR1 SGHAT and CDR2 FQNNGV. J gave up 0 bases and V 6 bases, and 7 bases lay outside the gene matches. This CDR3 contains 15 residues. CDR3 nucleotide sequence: TGTGCCAGCAGTACGACAGGGTGGTACCAAGAGACCCAGTACTTC. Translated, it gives CASSTTGWYQETQYF.

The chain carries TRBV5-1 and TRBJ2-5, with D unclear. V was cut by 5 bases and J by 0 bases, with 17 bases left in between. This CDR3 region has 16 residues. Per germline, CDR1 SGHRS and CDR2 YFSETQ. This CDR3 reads CASSSGHSPYQETQYF. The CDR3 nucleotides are TGCGCCAGCAGTTCCGGGCATAGCCCGTACCAAGAGACCCAGTACTTC.

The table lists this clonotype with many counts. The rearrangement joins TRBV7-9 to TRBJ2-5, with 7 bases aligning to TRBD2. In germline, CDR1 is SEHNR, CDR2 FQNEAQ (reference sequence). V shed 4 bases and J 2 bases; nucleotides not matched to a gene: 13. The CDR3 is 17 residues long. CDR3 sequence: CASSSPPRDYWQETQYF. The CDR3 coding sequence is TGTGCCAGCAGCTCGCCACCTCGGGACTACTGGCAAGAGACCCAGTACTTC.

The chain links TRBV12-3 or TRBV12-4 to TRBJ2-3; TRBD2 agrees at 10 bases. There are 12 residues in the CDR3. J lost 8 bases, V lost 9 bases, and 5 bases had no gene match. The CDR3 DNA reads TGTGCCAGTGAAAGCGGGGGGGGTACGCAGTATTTT. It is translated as CASESGGGTQYF.

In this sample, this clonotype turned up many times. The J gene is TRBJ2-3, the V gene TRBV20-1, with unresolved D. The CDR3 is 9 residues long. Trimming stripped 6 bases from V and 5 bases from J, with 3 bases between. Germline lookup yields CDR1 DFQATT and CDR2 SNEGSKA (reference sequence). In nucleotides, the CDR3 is TGCAGTGCCGGAGATACGCAGTATTTT. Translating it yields CSAGDTQYF.

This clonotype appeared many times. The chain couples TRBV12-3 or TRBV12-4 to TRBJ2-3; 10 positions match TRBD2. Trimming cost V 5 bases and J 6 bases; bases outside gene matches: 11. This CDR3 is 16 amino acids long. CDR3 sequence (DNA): TGTGCCAGCAGTCCCCCCGAGCGGGGGGGCCTCGATACGCAGTATTTT. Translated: CASSPPERGGLDTQYF.

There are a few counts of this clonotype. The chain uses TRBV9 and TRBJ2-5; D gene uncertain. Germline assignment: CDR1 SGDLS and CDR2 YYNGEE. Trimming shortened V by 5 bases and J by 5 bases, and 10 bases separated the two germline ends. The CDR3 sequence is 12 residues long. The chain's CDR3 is CASSREVETQYF. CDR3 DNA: TGTGCCAGCAGTCGTGAAGTCGAGACCCAGTACTTC.

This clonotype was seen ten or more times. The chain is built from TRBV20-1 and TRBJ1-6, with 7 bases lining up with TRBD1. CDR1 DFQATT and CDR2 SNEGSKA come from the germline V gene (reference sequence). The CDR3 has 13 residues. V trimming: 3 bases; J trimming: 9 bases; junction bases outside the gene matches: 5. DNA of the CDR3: TGCAGTGCTAGGGAGGGGGCCGGTTCACCCCTCCACTTT. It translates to CSAREGAGSPLHF.